This TCR beta chain stems from a study of blood T cell repertoires in COVID-19. Turning to the study itself: COVID-19 samples, acute and convalescent, were from the United States, Italy and Spain. The cDNA or gDNA used as material had been derived from T cells, B-cell-depleted T cells, or PBMCs.

Across 20 to 25 US areas, participants ranged in age from 18 to 89 years. Each recovered donor of Cohort 3 presented with two negative PCRs, clearance, or symptom resolution. In germline, CDR1 is MNHEY, CDR2 SVGAGI. This CDR3 contains 14 residues. With 3 bases removed from V and 4 bases from J, the gap between germline ends came to 13 bases. Measured with immunoSEQ multiplex PCR; TCRdb has only the in-frame clones, and not every one. The table includes more than 300,000 clones, roughly nine tenths detected once. The V call is TRBV6-5, the J call TRBJ2-7; tentative D call: TRBD2 (6 bases). The material sequenced was PBMCs or T cells enriched from blood (not recorded which). This receptor was taken from a woman between 25 and 40 years old who had recovered from COVID-19. The CDR3 region has the DNA TGTGCCAGCAGTTATAGGGGCCGGGGGTACGAGCAGTACTTC. Its protein is CASSYRGRGYEQYF.